This T cell receptor beta chain was sequenced in a study of T cell repertoires in cytomegalovirus infection. About the research overall: Public TCR beta signatures indicated both CMV infection and matching HLA type.

In its sample, this clonotype was seen many times. Its antigen is not identified. MiXCR, run by TCRdb on the reads, gives a single entry per CDR3 protein. The sample gives around 310,000 distinct CDR3 sequences, roughly a sixth of which show up once; 12% is in the top ten. The CDR3 runs 14 residues. The germline V gene has CDR1 MNHNS and CDR2 SASEGT. The trim removed 3 bases at V and 2 bases at J, leaving 3 bases unmatched. General study points: The cumulative frequency of public TCR beta families distinguished individuals who carried CMV together with the relevant HLA. In two of eight donors, the top clonotype was HLA-C-restricted CMV-specific.

The chain employs TRBV6-1 and TRBJ2-7, with 8 positions matching TRBD1. This TCR came from a human donor in good health (CMV status not recorded). Some clones in this sample may be carry-over from other donors' samples. Sequencing was done on a sample of PBMCs. The CDR3 DNA is TGTGCCAGCAGTGATGGACAGGGACCCTACGAGCAGTACTTC. As protein: CASSDGQGPYEQYF.